A single sample gave rise to the 5 T cell receptor beta chains below, sequenced in a study of human T cells and chemical hapten exposure. Time point given: patch test 1, 2 weeks after DPC sensitization. Noted treatment: therapeutic diphenylcyclopropenone sensitization with weekly scalp DPC. TCRdb analysed the RACE reads with MiXCR anew, one entry per CDR3 protein. The sample yields around 380,000 distinct CDR3 sequences, around 5% seen once. Sample: whole blood, taken in connection with sensitization to the hapten diphenylcyclopropenone (DPC). The receptors were sampled from a woman between 50 and 59 years old with alopecia areata. Some clones in this sample may be carry-over from other donors' samples.

This clonotype was picked up many times. This sequence joins TRBV20-1 and TRBJ2-1; 11 bases match TRBD2. Germline CDR1 and CDR2: DFQATT and SNEGSKA (reference sequence). V lost 1 base and J lost 3; bases outside the gene matches: 5. The CDR3 has 16 residues. CDR3 protein: CSARGVGLADYNEQFF. CDR3 DNA sequence: TGCAGTGCTAGAGGCGTGGGACTAGCGGACTACAATGAGCAGTTCTTC.

As to this clonotype: A clone one base away is much larger, so this may be a read error. Here the CDR3 omits its conserved ending phenylalanine or tryptophan, so a read error is the likely source. The chain recombines TRBV6-6 with TRBJ2-5, with 14 bases identical to TRBD2. CDR1 and CDR2 (germline): MNHNY, SVGAGI (reference sequence). The CDR3 sequence is 16 residues long. V lost 2 bases, J lost 6 bases, and 5 bases stayed unmatched. The DNA for the CDR3 is TGTGCCAGCAGTTACGGGACTAGCGGGAGAGTAAAGACCCAGTACCTC. Translated: CASSYGTSGRVKTQYL.

This clonotype was seen many times. J is TRBJ1-1 and V is TRBV4-3; TRBD1 agrees at 9 bases. V shed 5 bases and J 6 bases; nucleotides not matched to a gene: 4. CDR1 LGHNA and CDR2 YSLEER come from the germline V gene. The CDR3 extends over 13 amino acids. This CDR3 is CASSYRGPAEAFF. The CDR3, as DNA: TGCGCCAGCAGCTACAGGGGGCCGGCTGAAGCTTTCTTT.

This clonotype was seen repeatedly, ten times or more. The rearrangement uses TRBV5-1 and TRBJ2-1, with D possibly matching TRBD2 (5 bases). Trimming removed 3 bases from V and 0 bases from J, with 10 bases in between. The length of the CDR3 is 15 residues. The germline CDR1 and CDR2 sequences are SGHRS and YFSETQ. In DNA, the CDR3 is TGCGCCAGCAGCTCCCGGGATTTCTCCTACAATGAGCAGTTCTTC. Its translation: CASSSRDFSYNEQFF.

There are a few counts of this clonotype. This chain uses TRBV20-1 with TRBJ2-5; tentative D call: TRBD2 (5 bases). Trimming cost V 3 bases and J 0 bases, with 8 bases left between them. The CDR3 length is 13 residues. Germline-derived CDR1 and CDR2 are DFQATT and SNEGSKA (reference sequence). In DNA, the CDR3 is TGCAGTGCTAGCGGGGTGTACCAAGAGACCCAGTACTTC. It is translated as CSASGVYQETQYF.